A selection of T cell receptor beta chains follows, all from one sample in a study of cytomegalovirus exposure and HLA in healthy donors. Repertoires were generated with immunoSEQ multiplex PCR, while TCRdb's copy carries only in-frame clones and drops some. The table includes around 170,000 clones, 65% to 85% detected once. The sample taken for sequencing was PBMCs. These receptors were taken from a girl between 5 and 17 years old in good health and CMV-seropositive. CDR3s include the opening cysteine and the closing phenylalanine or tryptophan. The order of the fields is clone size, V gene, D gene, J gene, CDR3 DNA, CDR3 protein. The D gene is left open where the match is weak. Some rows have no size entry. The others give once, few or many, or a class for an expanded clone.

abundance: NA; v_gene: TRBV9; d_gene: NA; j_gene: TRBJ1-2; CDR3nt: TGTGCCAGCAGCGCTCCGTTGTCCTATGGCTACACCTTC; CDR3aa: CASSAPLSYGYTF
abundance: NA; v_gene: TRBV30; d_gene: NA; j_gene: TRBJ1-1; CDR3nt: TGTGCCTGGGGACAAAGACAAAACACTGAAGCTTTCTTT; CDR3aa: CAWGQRQNTEAFF
abundance: NA; v_gene: TRBV19; d_gene: NA; j_gene: TRBJ2-1; CDR3nt: TGTGCCAGTAGTGCGTATAATGAGCAGTTCTTC; CDR3aa: CASSAYNEQFF
abundance: NA; v_gene: TRBV2; d_gene: NA; j_gene: TRBJ2-5; CDR3nt: TGTGCCAGCGCGAGGGGGCAGGAGGGGACCCAGTACTTC; CDR3aa: CASARGQEGTQYF
abundance: NA; v_gene: TRBV29-1; d_gene: TRBD1; j_gene: TRBJ1-1; CDR3nt: TGCAGCGTTCTACAGGGGCACACTGAAGCTTTCTTT; CDR3aa: CSVLQGHTEAFF
abundance: NA; v_gene: TRBV6-5; d_gene: TRBD2; j_gene: TRBJ2-3; CDR3nt: TGTGCCAGCAGTTACGGCGGGGGACGGATTGGGGATACGCAGTATTTT; CDR3aa: CASSYGGGRIGDTQYF
abundance: NA; v_gene: TRBV11-2; d_gene: TRBD2; j_gene: TRBJ2-1; CDR3nt: TGTGCCAGCAGCTTAGAGCGGGAGGTCTACAATGAGCAGTTCTTC; CDR3aa: CASSLEREVYNEQFF
abundance: NA; v_gene: TRBV20-1; d_gene: NA; j_gene: TRBJ1-1; CDR3nt: TGCAGTGCTCCACGGGAGACCGAAGCTTTCTTT; CDR3aa: CSAPRETEAFF
abundance: NA; v_gene: TRBV27; d_gene: TRBD1; j_gene: TRBJ1-2; CDR3nt: TGTGCCAGCGGACACAGGGGCAGGAGGGGCTATGGCTACACCTTC; CDR3aa: CASGHRGRRGYGYTF
abundance: NA; v_gene: TRBV2; d_gene: TRBD1; j_gene: TRBJ1-1; CDR3nt: TGTGCCAGCAGCCTTCGGACAGGCACTGAAGCTTTCTTT; CDR3aa: CASSLRTGTEAFF
abundance: NA; v_gene: TRBV7-2; d_gene: TRBD2; j_gene: TRBJ2-7; CDR3nt: TGTGCCAGCAGCTTAGAAGTAGCGGGAGGGACCGGGCAGTACTTC; CDR3aa: CASSLEVAGGTGQYF
abundance: few; v_gene: TRBV19; d_gene: TRBD2; j_gene: TRBJ2-7; CDR3nt: TGTGCCAGTAGTCAGCTAGCGGGGTACGAGCAGTACTTC; CDR3aa: CASSQLAGYEQYF
abundance: NA; v_gene: TRBV4-1; d_gene: NA; j_gene: TRBJ2-5; CDR3nt: TGCGCCAGCAGCCAAGGGGCCCGGGAGACCCAGTACTTC; CDR3aa: CASSQGARETQYF
abundance: NA; v_gene: TRBV5-8; d_gene: TRBD1; j_gene: TRBJ2-3; CDR3nt: TGTGCCAGCAGCTTGTACACGGGACAGGGGTTTCCAGATACGCAGTATTTT; CDR3aa: CASSLYTGQGFPDTQYF
abundance: NA; v_gene: TRBV29-1; d_gene: NA; j_gene: TRBJ2-1; CDR3nt: TGCAGCGTTGTGGTTCTAGCCGGTGATGAGCAGTTCTTC; CDR3aa: CSVVVLAGDEQFF
abundance: few; v_gene: TRBV29-1; d_gene: NA; j_gene: TRBJ2-1; CDR3nt: TGCAGCGTCCTTGCCCTTCGGGACTGGAGCTCCTACAATGAGCAGTTCTTC; CDR3aa: CSVLALRDWSSYNEQFF
abundance: NA; v_gene: TRBV7-9; d_gene: NA; j_gene: TRBJ2-1; CDR3nt: TGTGCCAGCAGCTTTACTAGCCGGAGAGGTAACTACAATGGGCAGTTCTTC; CDR3aa: CASSFTSRRGNYNGQFF
abundance: NA; v_gene: TRBV7-8; d_gene: NA; j_gene: TRBJ2-3; CDR3nt: TGTGCCAGCAGCTCCCACAGGGTAAAGAGTGGAGATACGCAGTATTTT; CDR3aa: CASSSHRVKSGDTQYF
abundance: NA; v_gene: TRBV12-2; d_gene: NA; j_gene: TRBJ2-1; CDR3nt: TGTGCAAGTCGCTTACTTGACAGGGGGGATGAGCAGTTCTTC; CDR3aa: CASRLLDRGDEQFF
abundance: NA; v_gene: TRBV13; d_gene: TRBD2; j_gene: TRBJ2-1; CDR3nt: TGTGCCAGCAGCTTAGAAAGGACTAGCGTCGATGAGCAGTTCTTC; CDR3aa: CASSLERTSVDEQFF
abundance: NA; v_gene: TRBV9; d_gene: NA; j_gene: TRBJ1-2; CDR3nt: TGTGCCAGCAGCGTAGGAGAAGGGGTCTATGGCTACACCTTC; CDR3aa: CASSVGEGVYGYTF
abundance: few; v_gene: TRBV2; d_gene: TRBD1; j_gene: TRBJ2-7; CDR3nt: TGTGCCAGCAGGGGACAGGCCGGTTTAGTCAACGAGCAGTACTTC; CDR3aa: CASRGQAGLVNEQYF
abundance: NA; v_gene: TRBV6-5; d_gene: NA; j_gene: TRBJ2-1; CDR3nt: TGTGCCAGCAAACCCTGGACAGATTACAATGAGCAGTTCTTC; CDR3aa: CASKPWTDYNEQFF
abundance: NA; v_gene: TRBV10-3; d_gene: NA; j_gene: TRBJ1-2; CDR3nt: TGTGCCATCAGTGATGACAACCCCCTCTATGGCTACACCTTC; CDR3aa: CAISDDNPLYGYTF
abundance: once; v_gene: TRBV27; d_gene: TRBD1; j_gene: TRBJ1-1; CDR3nt: TGTGCCAGCAGTCTGGACAGGGGGGATACTGAAGCTTTCTTT; CDR3aa: CASSLDRGDTEAFF